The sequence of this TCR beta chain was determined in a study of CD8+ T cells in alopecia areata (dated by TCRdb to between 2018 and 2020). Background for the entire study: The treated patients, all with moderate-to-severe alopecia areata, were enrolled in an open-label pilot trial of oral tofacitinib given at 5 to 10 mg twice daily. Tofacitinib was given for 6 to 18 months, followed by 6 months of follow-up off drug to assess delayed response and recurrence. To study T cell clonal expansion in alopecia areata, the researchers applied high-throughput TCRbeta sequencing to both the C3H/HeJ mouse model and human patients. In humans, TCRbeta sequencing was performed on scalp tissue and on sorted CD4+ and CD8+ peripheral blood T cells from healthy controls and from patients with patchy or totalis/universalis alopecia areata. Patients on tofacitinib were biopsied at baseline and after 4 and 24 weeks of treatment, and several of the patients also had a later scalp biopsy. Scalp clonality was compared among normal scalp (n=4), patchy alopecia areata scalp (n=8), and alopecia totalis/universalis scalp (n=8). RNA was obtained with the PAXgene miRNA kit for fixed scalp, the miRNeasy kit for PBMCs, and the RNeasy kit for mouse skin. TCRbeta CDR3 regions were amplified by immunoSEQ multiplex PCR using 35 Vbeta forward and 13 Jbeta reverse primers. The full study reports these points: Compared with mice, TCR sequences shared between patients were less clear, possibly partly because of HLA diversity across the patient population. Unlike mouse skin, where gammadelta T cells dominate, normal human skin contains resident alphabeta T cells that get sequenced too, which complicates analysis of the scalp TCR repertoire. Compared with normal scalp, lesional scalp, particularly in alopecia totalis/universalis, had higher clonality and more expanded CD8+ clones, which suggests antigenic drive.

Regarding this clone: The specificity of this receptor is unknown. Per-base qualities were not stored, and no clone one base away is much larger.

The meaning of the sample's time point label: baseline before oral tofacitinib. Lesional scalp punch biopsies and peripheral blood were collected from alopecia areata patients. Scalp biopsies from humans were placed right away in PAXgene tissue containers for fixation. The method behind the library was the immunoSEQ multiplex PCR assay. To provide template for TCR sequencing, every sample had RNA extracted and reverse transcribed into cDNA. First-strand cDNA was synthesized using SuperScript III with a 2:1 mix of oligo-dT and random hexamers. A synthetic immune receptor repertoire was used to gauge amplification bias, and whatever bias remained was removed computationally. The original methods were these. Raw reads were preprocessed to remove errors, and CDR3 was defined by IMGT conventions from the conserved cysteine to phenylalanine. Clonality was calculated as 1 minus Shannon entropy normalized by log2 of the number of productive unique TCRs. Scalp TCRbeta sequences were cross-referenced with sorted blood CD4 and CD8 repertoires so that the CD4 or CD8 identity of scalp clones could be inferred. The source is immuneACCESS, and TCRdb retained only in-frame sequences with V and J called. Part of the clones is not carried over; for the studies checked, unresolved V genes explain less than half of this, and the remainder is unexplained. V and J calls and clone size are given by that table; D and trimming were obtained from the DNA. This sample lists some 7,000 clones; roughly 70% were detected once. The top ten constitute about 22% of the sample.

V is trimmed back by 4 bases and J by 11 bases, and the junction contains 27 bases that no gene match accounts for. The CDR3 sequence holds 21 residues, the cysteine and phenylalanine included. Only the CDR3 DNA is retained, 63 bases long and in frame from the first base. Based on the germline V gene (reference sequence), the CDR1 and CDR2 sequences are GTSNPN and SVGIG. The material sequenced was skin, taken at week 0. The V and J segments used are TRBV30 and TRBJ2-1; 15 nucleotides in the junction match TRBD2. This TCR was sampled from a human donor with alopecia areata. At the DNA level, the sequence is TGTGCCTGGAACAGACTTCGGACTAGCGGGGGGGCGACGGGCGCTTCGACCAAGCAGTTCTTC. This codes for CAWNRLRTSGGATGASTKQFF.